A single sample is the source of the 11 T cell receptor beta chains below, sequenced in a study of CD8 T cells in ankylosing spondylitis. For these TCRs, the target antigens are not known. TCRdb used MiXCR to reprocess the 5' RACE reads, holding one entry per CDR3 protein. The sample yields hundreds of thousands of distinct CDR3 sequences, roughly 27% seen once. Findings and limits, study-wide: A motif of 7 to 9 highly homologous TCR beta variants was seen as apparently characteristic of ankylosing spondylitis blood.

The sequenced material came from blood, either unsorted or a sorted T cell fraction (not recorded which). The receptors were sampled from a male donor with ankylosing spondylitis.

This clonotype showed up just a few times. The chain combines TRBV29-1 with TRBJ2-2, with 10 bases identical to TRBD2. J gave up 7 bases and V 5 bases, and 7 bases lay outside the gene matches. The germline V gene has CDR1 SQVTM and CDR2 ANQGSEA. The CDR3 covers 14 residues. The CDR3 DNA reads TGCAGCGTTCGAAGCGGGAGGGCCGTCGGGGAGCTGTTTTTT. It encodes CSVRSGRAVGELFF.

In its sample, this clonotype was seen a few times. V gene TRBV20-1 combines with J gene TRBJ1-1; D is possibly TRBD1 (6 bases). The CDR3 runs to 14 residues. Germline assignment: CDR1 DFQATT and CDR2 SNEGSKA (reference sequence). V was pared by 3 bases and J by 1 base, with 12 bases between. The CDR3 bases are TGCAGTGCTAGTATACAGGGCAAGAACACTGAAGCTTTCTTT. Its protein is CSASIQGKNTEAFF.

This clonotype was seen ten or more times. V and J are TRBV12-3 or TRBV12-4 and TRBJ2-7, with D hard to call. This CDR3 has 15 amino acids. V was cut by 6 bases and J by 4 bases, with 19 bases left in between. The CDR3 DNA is TGTGCCAGCAGGCCCTCGTGGGGTTTCGATTACGAGCAGTACTTC. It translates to CASRPSWGFDYEQYF.

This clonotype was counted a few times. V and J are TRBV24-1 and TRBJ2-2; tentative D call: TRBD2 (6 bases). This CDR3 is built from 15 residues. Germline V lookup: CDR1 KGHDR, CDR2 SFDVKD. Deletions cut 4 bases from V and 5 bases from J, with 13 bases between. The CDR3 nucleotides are TGTGCCACCAGTGACCCCCCGGCGGGGACCGGGGAGCTGTTTTTT. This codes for CATSDPPAGTGELFF.

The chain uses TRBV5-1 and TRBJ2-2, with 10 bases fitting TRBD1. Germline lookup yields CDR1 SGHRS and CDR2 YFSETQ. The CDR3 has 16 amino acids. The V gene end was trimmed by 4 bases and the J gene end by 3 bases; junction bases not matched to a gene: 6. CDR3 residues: CASSAPDRGHTGELFF. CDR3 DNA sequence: TGCGCCAGCAGCGCCCCAGACAGGGGGCACACCGGGGAGCTGTTTTTT. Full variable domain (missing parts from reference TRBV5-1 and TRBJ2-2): KAGVTQTPRYLIKTRGQQVTLSCSPISGHRSVSWYQQTPGQGLQFLFEYFSETQRNKGNFPGRFSGRQFSNSRSEMNVSTLELGDSALYLCASSAPDRGHTGELFFGEGSRLTVL.

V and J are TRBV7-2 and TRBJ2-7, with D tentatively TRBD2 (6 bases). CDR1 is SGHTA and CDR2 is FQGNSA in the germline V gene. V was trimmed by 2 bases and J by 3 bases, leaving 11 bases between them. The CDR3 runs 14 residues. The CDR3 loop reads CASSLNRGNYEQYV. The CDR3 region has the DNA TGTGCCAGCAGCTTAAACCGCGGGAACTACGAGCAGTACGTC.

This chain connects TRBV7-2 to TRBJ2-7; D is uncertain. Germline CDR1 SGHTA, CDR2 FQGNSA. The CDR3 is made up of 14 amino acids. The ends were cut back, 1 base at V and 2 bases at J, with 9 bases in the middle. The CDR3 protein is CASSLDGSAYEQYF. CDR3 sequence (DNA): TGTGCCAGCAGCTTAGATGGCTCCGCCTACGAGCAGTACTTC.

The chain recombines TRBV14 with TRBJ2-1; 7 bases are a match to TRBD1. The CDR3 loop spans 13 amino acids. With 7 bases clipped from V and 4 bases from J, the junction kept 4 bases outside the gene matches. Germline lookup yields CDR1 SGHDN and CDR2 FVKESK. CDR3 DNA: TGTGCCAGCACACAGGGGCGGTACAATGAGCAGTTCTTC. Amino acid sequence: CASTQGRYNEQFF.

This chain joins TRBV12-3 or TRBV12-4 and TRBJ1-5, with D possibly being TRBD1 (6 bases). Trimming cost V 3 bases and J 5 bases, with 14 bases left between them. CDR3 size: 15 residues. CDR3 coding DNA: TGTGCCAGCAGTTTGCTGTGGGGGGCGGATCAGCCCCAGCATTTT. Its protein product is CASSLLWGADQPQHF.

Here the CDR3 DNA reads TGTGCCAGCAGCCAAACCCAGGGAGGACTAGCGGAGCAAGAGACCCAGTACTTC. This encodes CASSQTQGGLAEQETQYF. The gene calls are TRBV3-1 and TRBJ2-5; 10 bases map to TRBD2. Germline CDR1 LGHDT, CDR2 YNNKEL (reference sequence). This CDR3 has 18 amino acids. V lost 2 bases to trimming and J lost 2 bases; unmatched junction nucleotides: 11.

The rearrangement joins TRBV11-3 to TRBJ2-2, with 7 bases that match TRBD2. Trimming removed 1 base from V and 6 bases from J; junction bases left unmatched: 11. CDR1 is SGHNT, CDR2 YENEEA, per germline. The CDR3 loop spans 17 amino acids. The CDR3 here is CASSLGPESGIAGELFF. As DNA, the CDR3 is TGTGCCAGCAGCTTAGGCCCGGAGAGCGGGATCGCCGGGGAGCTGTTTTTT.